A single sample is the source of the 28 T cell receptor beta chains below, sequenced in a study of blood T cell repertoires in COVID-19. Clones were sequenced by immunoSEQ multiplex PCR, and TCRdb holds only the in-frame ones, with some missing. The sample includes over 70,000 clones, 80% of them seen just once. The specimen sequenced was peripheral blood. The source is a woman of 80 years or more with acute or convalescent COVID-19.

This clone was picked up one time. The chain couples TRBV7-3 to TRBJ2-2, with a weak D call TRBD1 (6 bases). Germline-derived CDR1 and CDR2 are SGHTA and FQGTGA. This CDR3 comprises 14 residues. Trimming took off 5 bases at V and 4 bases at J, with 11 bases between the two ends. The CDR3 nucleotides are TGTGCCAGCAGCCTAGACAGGCGCACCGGGGAGCTGTTTTTT. Translated: CASSLDRRTGELFF.

The chain joins TRBV7-3 to TRBJ2-3, with 8 nucleotides matching TRBD1. CDR1 and CDR2 from the germline V gene are SGHTA and FQGTGA. The V and J ends lost 5 bases and 1 base, in that order; junction bases with no gene match: 5. The CDR3 covers 15 residues. CDR3 sequence: CASSPGRGRTDTQYF. The CDR3, as DNA: TGTGCCAGCAGCCCCGGCAGGGGGCGCACAGATACGCAGTATTTT.

The rearrangement uses TRBV9 and TRBJ1-2; 12 bases are shared with TRBD1. The CDR3 contains 19 residues. Trimming removed 0 bases from V and 3 bases from J; junction bases left unmatched: 12. The germline V gene encodes CDR1 SGDLS and CDR2 YYNGEE. CDR3 nucleotide sequence: TGTGCCAGCAGCGTAGAAGGGGGGACAGGGGGCTCACTCTACTATGGCTACACCTTC. It translates to CASSVEGGTGGSLYYGYTF.

V and J are TRBV3-1 (or the pseudogene TRBV3-2) and TRBJ2-1; 11 bases line up with TRBD2. J was trimmed by 6 bases and V by 4 bases; bases with no gene match: 5. CDR1 and CDR2 (germline): LGHDT, YNNKEL (reference sequence). The CDR3 sequence is 15 residues long. In nucleotides, the CDR3 is TGTGCCAGCAGCCCAACTAGCGGGGGTGTCAATGAGCAGTTCTTC. Translation: CASSPTSGGVNEQFF.

The genes are TRBV2 and TRBJ2-7; 8 bases line up with TRBD1. V shed 7 bases, J shed 4 bases, and the junction held 9 bases outside the gene matches. The CDR3 extends over 14 amino acids. CDR1 and CDR2 from the germline V gene are SNHLY and FYNNEI. The CDR3 DNA reads TGTGCCAGCACCCCCGGGACAGGTGATTACGAGCAGTACTTC. Translated: CASTPGTGDYEQYF.

V gene TRBV27 combines with J gene TRBJ2-5, with D maybe TRBD1 (5 bases). V gave up 2 bases and J gave up 1 base, with 14 bases separating them. Germline CDR1 reads MNHEY; CDR2 reads SMNVEV (reference sequence). The length of the CDR3 is 16 residues. The CDR3 protein is CASSLGSGAAQETQYF. The CDR3 DNA is TGTGCCAGCAGTTTAGGTTCTGGGGCGGCCCAAGAGACCCAGTACTTC.

The V gene is TRBV6-5, the J gene TRBJ2-7, with 7 bases matching TRBD2. The ends lost 0 bases at V and 0 bases at J; junction bases unmatched: 2. CDR3 length: 15 residues. Germline CDR1 is MNHEY and CDR2 is SVGAGI. The DNA of the CDR3 is TGTGCCAGCAGTTACTCGCCTAGCGGCTCCTACGAGCAGTACTTC. Its translation is CASSYSPSGSYEQYF.

The count of this clone is one. V and J are TRBV6-4 and TRBJ1-2, with a possible D match to TRBD1 (6 bases). CDR3 length equals 13 residues. Germline assignment: CDR1 MRHNA and CDR2 SNTAGT. V lost 3 bases to trimming and J lost 8 bases, with 13 bases between them. This CDR3 is CASSETGIEGYTF. CDR3 sequence (DNA): TGTGCCAGCAGTGAAACAGGGATAGAGGGCTACACCTTC.

V and J are TRBV7-3 and TRBJ2-5, with TRBD1 as a possible D gene (6 bases). With 5 bases removed from V and 4 bases from J, the gap between germline ends came to 11 bases. CDR1 and CDR2 (germline): SGHTA, FQGTGA. The CDR3 is made up of 13 amino acids. The CDR3 protein is CASSPGQSETQYF. In DNA form, the CDR3 reads TGTGCCAGCAGCCCCGGACAGTCAGAGACCCAGTACTTC.

The rearrangement joins TRBV10-2 to TRBJ2-1; D unclear. Looked up from germline, CDR1 is WSHSY and CDR2 is SAAADI. V lost 6 bases, J lost 2 bases, and 11 bases lay in between. This CDR3 contains 14 residues. The CDR3 region is CASSSNIPYNEQFF. The CDR3 nucleotides read TGCGCCAGCAGCTCCAACATCCCCTACAATGAGCAGTTCTTC.

This clone occurred once. The gene calls are TRBV27 and TRBJ2-3, with 7 positions matching TRBD1. CDR1 and CDR2 from the germline V gene are MNHEY and SMNVEV (reference sequence). J lost 0 bases, V lost 5 bases, and 8 bases had no gene match. CDR3 length: 16 amino acids. The CDR3 region is CASSRGGRPSTDTQYF. CDR3 bases: TGTGCCAGCAGTAGAGGGGGCCGCCCTAGCACAGATACGCAGTATTTT.

The chain is built from TRBV7-3 and TRBJ2-1, with 10 bases lining up with TRBD2. The CDR3 is made up of 17 amino acids. V gave up 6 bases and J gave up 0 bases; unmatched junction bases: 8. Germline assignment: CDR1 SGHTA and CDR2 FQGTGA. The CDR3 nucleotides read TGTGCCAGCAGTCCTAGCGGGGGCCCGAGCTCCTACAATGAGCAGTTCTTC. Protein sequence: CASSPSGGPSSYNEQFF.

The J gene is TRBJ2-7, the V gene TRBV7-8; 7 bases are a match to TRBD1. Unmatched junction bases numbered 5, after V lost 5 bases and J lost 1 base. The CDR3 length is 14 residues. Germline-derived CDR1 and CDR2 are SGHVS and FQNEAQ. The CDR3 region has the DNA TGTGCCAGCAGCGACCGACAGGGTTCCTACGAGCAGTACTTC. As protein: CASSDRQGSYEQYF.

The chain recombines TRBV29-1 with TRBJ2-7; 11 bases fit TRBD1. The CDR3 consists of 16 residues. V was clipped by 6 bases and J by 2 bases; unmatched bases: 12. Germline CDR1 SQVTM, CDR2 ANQGSEA. The DNA for the CDR3 is TGCAGCGTGGCCGGGAAATGGACAGGGGGCGCCTACGAGCAGTACTTC. This sequence encodes CSVAGKWTGGAYEQYF.

The V and J genes are TRBV5-4 and TRBJ2-7, with TRBD1 as a possible D gene (5 bases). The germline V gene has CDR1 SGHNT and CDR2 YYREEE (reference sequence). CDR3 length equals 12 residues. Trimming left V 2 bases short and J 3 bases short, with 6 bases between. The CDR3 sequence is CASSFTGYEQYF. CDR3 bases: TGTGCCAGCAGCTTCACAGGCTACGAGCAGTACTTC.

CDR3 DNA: TGTGCCAGCAGCACAAGACTAGCGGGGGGTGGGGAGACCCAGTACTTC. Its protein product is CASSTRLAGGGETQYF. This chain joins TRBV7-2 and TRBJ2-5; 13 positions match TRBD2. J was trimmed by 5 bases and V by 5 bases; bases with no gene match: 8. Germline CDR1 and CDR2: SGHTA and FQGNSA. This CDR3 is built from 16 residues.

This rearrangement joins TRBV11-2 to TRBJ2-2; 9 positions match TRBD1. V lost 3 bases to trimming and J lost 5 bases; unmatched junction nucleotides: 7. Germline assignment: CDR1 SGHAT and CDR2 FQNNGV. This CDR3 has 16 amino acids. The CDR3 loop is CASSFQTGGATGELFF. CDR3 nucleotides: TGTGCCAGCAGCTTTCAAACAGGGGGCGCGACCGGGGAGCTGTTTTTT.

This clone was seen only a few times. The chain links TRBV30 to TRBJ1-2; possible D gene TRBD1, 5 bases. CDR3 length: 13 amino acids. Germline lookup yields CDR1 GTSNPN and CDR2 SVGIG (reference sequence). V shed 0 bases and J shed 4 bases, with 9 bases lying between them. CDR3 sequence reads: CAWSVQAAYGYTF. The CDR3 region has the DNA TGTGCCTGGAGTGTACAGGCAGCCTATGGCTACACCTTC.

This chain joins TRBV21-1 and TRBJ2-5; the D segment call TRBD2 is taken from the table without a DNA check. TRBV21-1 is a listed pseudogene. The CDR3 runs to 19 residues. The CDR3 loop is CASSKAQGLAGRRSETQYF. For the CDR3, the DNA is TGTGCCAGCAGCAAAGCGCAAGGTCTAGCGGGGAGGAGGTCCGAGACCCAGTACTTC.

V gene TRBV5-1 combines with J gene TRBJ1-5, with 10 bases aligning to TRBD1. V shed 4 bases and J 7 bases; nucleotides not matched to a gene: 5. Per the germline V gene, CDR1 is SGHRS and CDR2 is YFSETQ. The CDR3 sequence is 14 residues long. CDR3 region: CASSKGTGEQPQHF. The CDR3 coding sequence is TGCGCCAGCAGCAAAGGGACAGGGGAACAGCCCCAGCATTTT. Drawing the rest from reference TRBV5-1 and TRBJ1-5, the complete variable domain is KAGVTQTPRYLIKTRGQQVTLSCSPISGHRSVSWYQQTPGQGLQFLFEYFSETQRNKGNFPGRFSGRQFSNSRSEMNVSTLELGDSALYLCASSKGTGEQPQHFGDGTRLSIL.

The chain joins TRBV19 to TRBJ2-3; possible D gene TRBD2, 5 bases. The V and J ends lost 5 bases and 0 bases respectively, with 18 bases between them. Per the germline V gene, CDR1 is LNHDA and CDR2 is SQIVND (reference sequence). The CDR3 length is 17 residues. The CDR3 spells CASSAPLAQASTDTQYF. In DNA, the CDR3 is TGTGCCAGTAGTGCCCCCCTAGCCCAGGCTAGCACAGATACGCAGTATTTT.

The chain uses TRBV5-1 and TRBJ1-1, with D unclear. Germline lookup yields CDR1 SGHRS and CDR2 YFSETQ. V was clipped by 2 bases and J by 1 base, with 6 bases between them. There are 13 residues in the CDR3. CDR3 sequence reads: CASSFGENTEAFF. CDR3 in DNA: TGCGCCAGCAGCTTCGGAGAGAACACTGAAGCTTTCTTT.

The genes are TRBV7-2 and TRBJ2-1; 9 bases line up with TRBD1. Germline V lookup: CDR1 SGHTA, CDR2 FQGNSA. The trim removed 3 bases at V and 1 base at J, leaving 10 bases unmatched. CDR3 length: 18 amino acids. The CDR3 region is CASSFHPRGQGSYNEQFF. The CDR3 nucleotides read TGTGCCAGCAGCTTTCACCCGCGGGGACAGGGTTCCTACAATGAGCAGTTCTTC.

The chain couples TRBV2 to TRBJ2-2, with 12 bases identical to TRBD2. The CDR3 is made up of 18 amino acids. Trimming removed 4 bases from V and 4 bases from J; junction bases left unmatched: 10. CDR1 is SNHLY, CDR2 FYNNEI, per germline. The chain's CDR3 is CASSGFLAGGKSTGELFF. DNA for the CDR3: TGTGCCAGCAGTGGTTTCCTAGCGGGGGGGAAGAGCACCGGGGAGCTGTTTTTT.

Here the CDR3 reads CASSAQVSYEQYF. The DNA of the CDR3 is TGTGCCAGCAGTGCGCAGGTCTCATACGAGCAGTACTTC. This sequence joins TRBV2 and TRBJ2-7; D is uncertain. Germline loops: CDR1 SNHLY, CDR2 FYNNEI. Trimming removed 4 bases at V and 4 bases at J, with 11 bases between. The CDR3 contains 13 residues.

The sample holds a few counts of this clone. For the CDR3, the DNA is TGCAGCGTTAGGACAGGGAATGTTGGGTACGAGCAGTACTTC. This encodes CSVRTGNVGYEQYF. The V gene is TRBV29-1, the J gene TRBJ2-7; 8 bases match TRBD1. The J segment lost 4 bases and the V segment lost 5 bases, leaving 10 bases of the junction unmatched. Germline assignment: CDR1 SQVTM and CDR2 ANQGSEA. The CDR3 is 14 amino acids.

V usage is TRBV23-1 and J usage is TRBJ2-7; 8 bases align to TRBD1. TRBV23-1 is an open reading frame, and its role is uncertain. The CDR3 spans 17 residues. J was trimmed by 0 bases and V by 4 bases; bases with no gene match: 11. CDR3 sequence: CASSPSPNRGISYEQYF. As DNA, the CDR3 is TGCGCCAGCAGTCCCTCCCCGAACAGGGGGATCTCCTACGAGCAGTACTTC.

This clone appeared a single time. The chain couples TRBV18 to TRBJ2-4; maybe TRBD1 (6 bases). The CDR3 spans 16 residues. Germline lookup yields CDR1 KGHSH and CDR2 LQKENI. V lost 2 bases to trimming and J lost 0 bases, with 11 bases between them. CDR3 amino acids: CASSPKDSLAKNIQYF. CDR3 DNA sequence: TGTGCCAGCTCACCAAAGGACAGCCTAGCCAAAAACATTCAGTACTTC.